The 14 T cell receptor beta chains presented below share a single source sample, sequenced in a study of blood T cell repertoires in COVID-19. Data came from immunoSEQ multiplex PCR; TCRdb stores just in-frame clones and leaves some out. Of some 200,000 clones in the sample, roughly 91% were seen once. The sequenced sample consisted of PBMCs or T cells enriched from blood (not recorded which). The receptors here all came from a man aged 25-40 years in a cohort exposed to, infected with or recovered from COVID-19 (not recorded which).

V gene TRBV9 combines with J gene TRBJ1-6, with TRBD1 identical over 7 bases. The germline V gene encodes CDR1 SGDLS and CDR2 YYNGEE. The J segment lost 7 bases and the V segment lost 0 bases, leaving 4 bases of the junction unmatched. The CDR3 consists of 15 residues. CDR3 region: CASSVGQGRNSPLHF. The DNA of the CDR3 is TGTGCCAGCAGCGTAGGACAGGGTAGAAATTCACCCCTCCACTTT. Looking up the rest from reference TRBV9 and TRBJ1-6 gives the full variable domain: DSGVTQTPKHLITATGQRVTLRCSPRSGDLSVYWYQQSLDQGLQFLIQYYNGEERAKGNILERFSAQQFPDLHSELNLSSLELGDSALYFCASSVGQGRNSPLHFGNGTRLTVT.

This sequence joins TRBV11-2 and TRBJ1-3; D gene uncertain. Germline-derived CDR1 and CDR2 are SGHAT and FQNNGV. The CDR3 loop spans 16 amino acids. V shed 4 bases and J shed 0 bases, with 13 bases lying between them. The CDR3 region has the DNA TGTGCCAGCAGCTCAGGATACGCAACCTCTGGAAACACCATATATTTT. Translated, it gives CASSSGYATSGNTIYF.

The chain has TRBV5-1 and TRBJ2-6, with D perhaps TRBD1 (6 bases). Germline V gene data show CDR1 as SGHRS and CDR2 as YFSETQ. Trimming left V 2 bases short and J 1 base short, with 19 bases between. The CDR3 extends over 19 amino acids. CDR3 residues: CASSFLPGHPASGANVLTF. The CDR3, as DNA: TGCGCCAGCAGCTTCTTACCGGGACATCCGGCATCTGGGGCCAACGTCCTGACTTTC. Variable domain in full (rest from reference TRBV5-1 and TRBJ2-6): KAGVTQTPRYLIKTRGQQVTLSCSPISGHRSVSWYQQTPGQGLQFLFEYFSETQRNKGNFPGRFSGRQFSNSRSEMNVSTLELGDSALYLCASSFLPGHPASGANVLTFGAGSRLTVL.

This CDR3 reads CASSGRATDTQYF. CDR3 DNA: TGTGCCAGCTCCGGCAGGGCCACAGATACGCAGTATTTT. J is TRBJ2-3 and V is TRBV27, with D maybe TRBD1 (5 bases). CDR3 size: 13 residues. V was shortened by 8 bases and J by 2 bases, with 11 bases between the two germline ends. Germline V gives CDR1 MNHEY, CDR2 SMNVEV (reference sequence).

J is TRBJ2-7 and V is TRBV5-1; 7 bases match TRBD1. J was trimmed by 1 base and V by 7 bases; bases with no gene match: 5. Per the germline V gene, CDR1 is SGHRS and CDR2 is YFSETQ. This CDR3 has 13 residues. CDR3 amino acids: CASQRQGSYEQYF. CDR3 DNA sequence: TGCGCCAGCCAACGACAGGGATCCTACGAGCAGTACTTC.

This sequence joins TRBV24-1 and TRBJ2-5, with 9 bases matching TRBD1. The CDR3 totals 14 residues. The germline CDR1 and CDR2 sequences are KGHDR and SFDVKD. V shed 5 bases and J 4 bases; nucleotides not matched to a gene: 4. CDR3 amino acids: CATSVQGAGETQYF. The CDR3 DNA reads TGTGCCACCAGTGTACAGGGGGCGGGAGAGACCCAGTACTTC.

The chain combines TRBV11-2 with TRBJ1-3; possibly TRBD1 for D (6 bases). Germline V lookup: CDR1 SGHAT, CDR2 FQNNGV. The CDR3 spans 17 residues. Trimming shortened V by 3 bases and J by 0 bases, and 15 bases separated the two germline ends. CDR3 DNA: TGTGCCAGCAGCTTGGTGGCAGGGGAAGCCTCTGGAAACACCATATATTTT. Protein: CASSLVAGEASGNTIYF.

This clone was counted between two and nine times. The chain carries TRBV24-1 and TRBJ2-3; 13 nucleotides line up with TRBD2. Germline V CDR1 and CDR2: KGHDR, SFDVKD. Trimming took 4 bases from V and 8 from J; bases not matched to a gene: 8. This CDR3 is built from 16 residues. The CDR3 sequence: CATSERTSGSLGTQYF. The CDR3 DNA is TGTGCCACCAGTGAGAGGACTAGCGGGAGTTTAGGTACGCAGTATTTT.

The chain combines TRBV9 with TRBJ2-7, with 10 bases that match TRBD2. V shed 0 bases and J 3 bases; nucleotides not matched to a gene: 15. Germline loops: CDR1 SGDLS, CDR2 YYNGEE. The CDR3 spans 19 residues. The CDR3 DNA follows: TGTGCCAGCAGCGTAGGACTAGGACTAGCGGATAACAACTTCTACGAGCAGTACTTC. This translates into CASSVGLGLADNNFYEQYF.

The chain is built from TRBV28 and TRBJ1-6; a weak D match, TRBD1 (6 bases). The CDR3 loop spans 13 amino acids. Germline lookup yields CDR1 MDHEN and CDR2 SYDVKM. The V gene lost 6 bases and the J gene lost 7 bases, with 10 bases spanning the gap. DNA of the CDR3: TGTGCCAGCAGGGAAGGACAGAATTCACCCCTCCACTTT. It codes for CASREGQNSPLHF.

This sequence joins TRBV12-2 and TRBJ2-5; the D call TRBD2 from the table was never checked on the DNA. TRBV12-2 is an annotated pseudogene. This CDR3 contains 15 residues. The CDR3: CASRFPLSGEETQYF. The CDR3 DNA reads TGTGCAAGTCGCTTCCCCCTTAGCGGAGAAGAGACCCAGTACTTC.

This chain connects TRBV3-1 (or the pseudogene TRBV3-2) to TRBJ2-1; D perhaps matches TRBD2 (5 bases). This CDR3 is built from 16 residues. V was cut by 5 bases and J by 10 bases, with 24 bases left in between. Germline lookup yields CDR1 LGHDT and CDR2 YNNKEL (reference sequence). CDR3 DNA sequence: TGTGCCAGCAGCTGCCTCACCGTTTTTAGCGAGGAAGAGCAGTTCTTC. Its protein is CASSCLTVFSEEEQFF.

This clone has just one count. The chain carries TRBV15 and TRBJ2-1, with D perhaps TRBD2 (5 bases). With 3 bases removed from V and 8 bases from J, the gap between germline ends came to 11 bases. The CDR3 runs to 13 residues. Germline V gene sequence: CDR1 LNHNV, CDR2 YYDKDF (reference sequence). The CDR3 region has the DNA TGTGCCACCAGCAGTTCTAGCTTCGATGAGCAGTTCTTC. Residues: CATSSSSFDEQFF.

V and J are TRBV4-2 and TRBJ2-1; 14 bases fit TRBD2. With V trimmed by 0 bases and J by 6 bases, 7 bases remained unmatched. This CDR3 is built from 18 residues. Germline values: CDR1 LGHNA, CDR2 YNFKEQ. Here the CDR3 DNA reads TGTGCCAGCAGCCAAGATGTTACCGGGACTAGCGGGAGCAATGAGCAGTTCTTC. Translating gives CASSQDVTGTSGSNEQFF.